These T cell receptor beta chains were read from a single sample in a study of cytomegalovirus exposure and HLA in healthy donors. TCRdb's copy holds only in-frame clones and misses some; the assay was immunoSEQ multiplex PCR. The table has more than 110,000 clones, around 88% seen once. Sequenced input: PBMCs. These receptors all come from a woman in her late teens or twenties in good health and CMV-seropositive. Each CDR3 is given with its conserved first and last residue. Fields, in order: D gene, J gene, V gene, clone size, CDR3 DNA, CDR3 protein. The D gene is left open where the match is weak. Clone sizes are given selectively: once, few, many, or a class where the clone is expanded.

.	TRBJ2-7	TRBV18	.	TGTGCCAGCGCGCGACAGGCCCTATCCTACGAGCAGTACTTC	CASARQALSYEQYF
.	TRBJ2-7	TRBV19	.	TGTGCCAGTAGTATTGGAGGGGTGGGCTACGAGCAGTACTTC	CASSIGGVGYEQYF
TRBD1	TRBJ1-2	TRBV5-1	.	TGCGCCAGCAGCCTTTCCGGGACAGACATCTATGGCTACACCTTC	CASSLSGTDIYGYTF
TRBD1	TRBJ1-2	TRBV9	.	TGTGCCAGCAGCGCACGTAAGGGACAGACCCTCTATGGCTACACCTTC	CASSARKGQTLYGYTF
.	TRBJ1-2	TRBV7-9	.	TGTGCCAGCAGCAAAGACCCAGGGGTGGTGTACACCTTC	CASSKDPGVVYTF
.	TRBJ2-2	TRBV6-5	few	TGTGCCAGCAGTTACTCGATTCTAAGGGACTCCGGGGAGCTGTTTTTT	CASSYSILRDSGELFF
TRBD2	TRBJ2-3	TRBV30	.	TGTGCCTGGACTAGCGGAGGGGTAGATACGCAGTATTTT	CAWTSGGVDTQYF
.	TRBJ1-1	TRBV2	.	TGTGCCAGCACTTTACAGCAGAACACTGAAGCTTTCTTT	CASTLQQNTEAFF
TRBD1	TRBJ2-3	TRBV9	.	TGTGCCAGCAGCGTCCGAGGACAGGTCCCAGATACGCAGTATTTT	CASSVRGQVPDTQYF
.	TRBJ1-1	TRBV6-6	.	TGTGCCAGCAGTTACTTACAGGGAGGGGACACTGAAGCTTTCTTT	CASSYLQGGDTEAFF
TRBD2	TRBJ2-5	TRBV7-7	.	TGTGCTAGCAGCCGGCTGGGCCTAGCGGAAGAGAAAGAGACCCAGTACTTC	CASSRLGLAEEKETQYF
.	TRBJ1-5	TRBV9	.	TGTGCCAGCAGCGTTACAGGGAACAGTCAGCCCCAGCATTTT	CASSVTGNSQPQHF
TRBD2	TRBJ2-3	TRBV4-2	.	TGTGCCAGCAGCTCTAGCGGGAGGGCCGAAGATACGCAGTATTTT	CASSSSGRAEDTQYF
TRBD1	TRBJ2-4	TRBV28	once	TGTGCCAGCAGCTCGAACAGGGGGGCGGCCAAAAACATTCAGTACTTC	CASSSNRGAAKNIQYF
TRBD2	TRBJ2-3	TRBV6-6	once	TGTGCCAGCAGTGCCAGCGGGGGGTGGGCAGATACGCAGTATTTT	CASSASGGWADTQYF
.	TRBJ2-7	TRBV7-2	.	TGTGCCAGCAGCTTTTCGGGGTACCACGAGCAGTACTTC	CASSFSGYHEQYF
TRBD1	TRBJ2-7	TRBV27	few	TGTGCCAGCAGTTTGGTTCAGGGGGCCCACGAGCAGTACTTC	CASSLVQGAHEQYF
.	TRBJ1-5	TRBV11-2	.	TGTGCCAGCAGCTTAGGGACAGTTGATAGCAATCAGCCCCAGCATTTT	CASSLGTVDSNQPQHF
.	TRBJ2-3	TRBV5-5	.	TGTGCCAGCAGCTTGGGGGGAGGCACAGATACGCAGTATTTT	CASSLGGGTDTQYF
TRBD2	TRBJ2-3	TRBV19	.	TGTGCCAGTAGTCCCGTTAGGCGGGGGGGCTCGGATACGCAGTATTTT	CASSPVRRGGSDTQYF
.	TRBJ2-3	TRBV7-3	.	TGTGCCAGCAGCTCCCTGGGAGGGGGAGGCGCAGATACGCAGTATTTT	CASSSLGGGGADTQYF
TRBD1	TRBJ1-6	TRBV2	few	TGTGCCAGCAGGGACAGGGGGAATTCACCCCTCCACTTT	CASRDRGNSPLHF
TRBD1	TRBJ1-2	TRBV15	.	TGTGCCACCAGCAGAGATCTGCAGGGGGCTCACTATGGCTACACCTTC	CATSRDLQGAHYGYTF
TRBD1	TRBJ2-2	TRBV2	.	TGTGCCAGCAGGGCCCGGACAGGGGGGAACACCGGGGAGCTGTTTTTT	CASRARTGGNTGELFF
.	TRBJ1-6	TRBV30	.	TGTGCCTGGAGTGGGACTAATAATTCACCCCTCCACTTT	CAWSGTNNSPLHF
.	TRBJ2-7	TRBV15	.	TGTGCCGCCAGCGCGGGCCTCTCCTACGAGCAGTACTTC	CAASAGLSYEQYF
.	TRBJ1-5	TRBV23-1	.	TGCGCCAGCAGTCAGTCAGGGAAAGATCAGCCCCAGCATTTT	CASSQSGKDQPQHF
.	TRBJ1-2	TRBV30	.	TGTGCCTGGAGATCCTTCGACTATGGCTACACCTTC	CAWRSFDYGYTF
TRBD2	TRBJ2-1	TRBV2	.	TGTGCCAGCAGGATAATAGCGGGAGGTCGTAGTGAGCAGTTCTTC	CASRIIAGGRSEQFF
.	TRBJ1-5	TRBV2	.	TGTGCCAGCATCAACGCCGACAGGACCAGCAATCAGCCCCAGCATTTT	CASINADRTSNQPQHF
TRBD2	TRBJ2-1	TRBV6-1	.	TGTGCCAGCAGTGACTTACTAGCGGCCTCCTACAATGAGCAGTTCTTC	CASSDLLAASYNEQFF
.	TRBJ1-1	TRBV27	.	TGTGCCAGCAGTTTACTAGGTGACAGAACTGAAGCTTTCTTT	CASSLLGDRTEAFF
TRBD2	TRBJ2-5	TRBV27	once	TGTGCCAGCAGTTCAGCTAGCGGCCAAGAGACCCAGTACTTC	CASSSASGQETQYF
.	TRBJ2-7	TRBV5-6	.	TGTGCCAGCAGCTTGGGAGGGCCCGAGCAGTACTTC	CASSLGGPEQYF
.	TRBJ2-7	TRBV21-1	.	TGTGCCAGCAGCAAGGGACAGGGCTACCACGAGCAGTACTTC	CASSKGQGYHEQYF
.	TRBJ1-6	TRBV9	.	TGTGCCAGCAGCCCCCTGGACAGCAGTCCTTCACCCCTCCACTTT	CASSPLDSSPSPLHF
.	TRBJ1-1	TRBV27	.	TGTGCCAGCAGTCGCCGCCCCGGGACATCTCCTCTCCTCATGAACACTGAAGCTTTCTTT	CASSRRPGTSPLLMNTEAFF
TRBD2	TRBJ2-5	TRBV4-3	.	TGCGCCAGCAGCCCAAGGCACGGGGGGGCCTCCCAAGAGACCCAGTACTTC	CASSPRHGGASQETQYF
TRBD1	TRBJ2-7	TRBV5-4	.	TGTGCCAGCAGCTTGGGGGACAGGTCGATCGAGCAGTACTTC	CASSLGDRSIEQYF
.	TRBJ2-3	TRBV5-4	.	TGTGCCAGCAGCCGGGAGACTAGTGCAGATACGCAGTATTTT	CASSRETSADTQYF
TRBD1	TRBJ2-1	TRBV11-2	.	TGTGCCAGCAGTCTTGGGACAGGCACCTACAATGAGCAGTTCTTC	CASSLGTGTYNEQFF
TRBD1	TRBJ2-7	TRBV2	.	TGTGCCAGCAGTGTTGAGACAGGGGACGAGCAGTACTTC	CASSVETGDEQYF
.	TRBJ1-4	TRBV2	.	TGTGCCAGCAGGGAAATGGACATTACTTGGAGTGAAAAACTGTTTTTT	CASREMDITWSEKLFF
TRBD1	TRBJ1-2	TRBV10-3	.	TGTGCCGTGACCGGGACAGAGCCCTTTTTTAACTATGGCTACACCTTC	CAVTGTEPFFNYGYTF
.	TRBJ2-2	TRBV9	.	TGTGCCAGCTCCCAGAGGACCGGGGAGCTGTTTTTT	CASSQRTGELFF
TRBD2	TRBJ2-2	TRBV28	.	TGTGCCAGCAGGCCCCCTAGCGGGAACACCGGGGAGCTGTTTTTT	CASRPPSGNTGELFF
.	TRBJ2-7	TRBV15	.	TGTGCCACCAGCAGAGATCTGGCAACCTACGAGCAGTACTTC	CATSRDLATYEQYF
TRBD1	TRBJ1-4	TRBV5-1	.	TGCGCCAGCAGCTCGACAGGGTCGGGTGAAAAACTGTTTTTT	CASSSTGSGEKLFF
.	TRBJ1-5	TRBV21-1	.	TGTGCCAGCAGCAAAGGGGGCAGGGGGCGATGTGACAATCAGCCCCAGCATTTT	CASSKGGRGRCDNQPQHF
TRBD1	TRBJ2-7	TRBV10-3	.	TGTGCCATCAGGGGACAGACCTACGAGCAGTACTTC	CAIRGQTYEQYF